These 23 T cell receptor beta chains share one sample of origin, sequenced in a study of shared clonotypes between healthy human individuals. The repertoire was sequenced with immunoSEQ multiplex PCR; TCRdb's copy has only in-frame clones and lacks some. The sample carries 470,000 or so clones, around 73% recorded once. The specimen sequenced was PBMCs. Every receptor here comes from a woman in her forties in good health. Some clones in this sample may be carry-over from other donors' samples.

The J gene is TRBJ2-7, the V gene TRBV6-5; 9 bases map to TRBD2. The germline gives CDR1 MNHEY, CDR2 SVGAGI. This CDR3 has 16 residues. V lost 2 bases and J lost 0; bases outside the gene matches: 5. CDR3 DNA sequence: TGTGCCAGCAGTTACAGGCGACTAGCGGCCTCCTACGAGCAGTACTTC. Translation: CASSYRRLAASYEQYF.

The chain recombines TRBV5-1 with TRBJ2-5; the D gene is possibly TRBD2 (6 bases). The CDR3 runs to 15 residues. The V gene lost 0 bases and the J gene lost 7 bases, with 16 bases spanning the gap. Per the germline V gene, CDR1 is SGHRS and CDR2 is YFSETQ. CDR3 sequence: CASSLEGRGLGTQYF. The CDR3 nucleotides read TGCGCCAGCAGCTTGGAGGGGCGGGGCCTGGGGACCCAGTACTTC.

The rearrangement joins TRBV1 to TRBJ2-7; the D call TRBD1 from the table was never checked on the DNA. TRBV1 is a documented pseudogene. The CDR3 length is 16 residues. The DNA of the CDR3 is TGCACCAGCAGCCCACGGGACAGCTTCACATCGGGGGAGCAGTACTTC. This sequence encodes CTSSPRDSFTSGEQYF.

This chain links TRBV14 with TRBJ1-1; D ambiguous. The ends were cut back, 1 base at V and 6 bases at J, with 9 bases in the middle. This CDR3 is 13 amino acids long. Germline V gives CDR1 SGHDN, CDR2 FVKESK. The CDR3 nucleotides are TGTGCCAGCAGCCAAGGGGATATCTCTGAAGCTTTCTTT. This gives the protein CASSQGDISEAFF. The entire variable domain, with the rest obtained from reference TRBV14 and TRBJ1-1, is as follows: EAGVTQFPSHSVIEKGQTVTLRCDPISGHDNLYWYRRVMGKEIKFLLHFVKESKQDESGMPNNRFLAERTGGTYSTLKVQPAELEDSGVYFCASSQGDISEAFFGQGTRLTVV.

In this sample, this clone turned up once. The gene calls are TRBV5-1 and TRBJ1-1, with unresolved D. The germline V gene has CDR1 SGHRS and CDR2 YFSETQ. V dropped 4 bases and J dropped 0 bases, with 16 bases sitting between them. The CDR3 consists of 16 residues. As DNA, the CDR3 is TGCGCCAGCAGCCCGAGGACGGAATCGATGAACACTGAAGCTTTCTTT. It yields the protein CASSPRTESMNTEAFF.

About this clone: At one of its ends the junction is not consistent with the germline gene, which may arise from a read error. This chain connects TRBV9 to TRBJ2-1; D unresolved. CDR3 length equals 15 residues. Looked up from germline, CDR1 is SGDLS and CDR2 is YYNGEE. The CDR3 DNA reads TGTGCCTGCAGCGTAGACCCGAGCTCCTACAATGAGCAGTTCTTC. Protein product: CACSVDPSSYNEQFF.

The J gene is TRBJ2-5, the V gene TRBV9; 13 bases map to TRBD2. Germline CDR1 reads SGDLS; CDR2 reads YYNGEE. The CDR3 has 18 amino acids. Losses at the gene ends were 3 bases for V and 1 base for J; bases not matched to a gene: 9. The CDR3 is CASSADVGTSGIQETQYF. The CDR3 DNA sequence: TGTGCCAGCAGCGCCGACGTTGGGACTAGCGGGATCCAAGAGACCCAGTACTTC. The whole variable domain, filled in from reference TRBV9 and TRBJ2-5, reads DSGVTQTPKHLITATGQRVTLRCSPRSGDLSVYWYQQSLDQGLQFLIQYYNGEERAKGNILERFSAQQFPDLHSELNLSSLELGDSALYFCASSADVGTSGIQETQYFGPGTRLLVL.

V is TRBV9 and J is TRBJ2-5, with 11 bases matching TRBD2. The CDR3 is 15 amino acids. V was pared by 4 bases and J by 5 bases, with 7 bases of the junction left unmatched. Germline lookup yields CDR1 SGDLS and CDR2 YYNGEE. CDR3 sequence (DNA): TGTGCCAGCAGCCTACTAGCGGGAGTATATGAGACCCAGTACTTC. It translates to CASSLLAGVYETQYF.

The J gene is TRBJ2-1, the V gene TRBV5-4, with TRBD2 as a possible D gene (5 bases). CDR3 length: 14 residues. V was shortened by 2 bases and J by 3 bases, with 9 bases between the two germline ends. Germline V lookup: CDR1 SGHNT, CDR2 YYREEE (reference sequence). CDR3 in DNA: TGTGCCAGCAGCTTACGCGGAGGCTACAATGAGCAGTTCTTC. It codes for CASSLRGGYNEQFF.

CDR3 amino acids: CAWSVQGWEKLFF. CDR3 sequence (DNA): TGTGCCTGGAGTGTACAGGGATGGGAAAAACTGTTTTTT. The V gene is TRBV30, the J gene TRBJ1-4, with D possibly matching TRBD1 (6 bases). This CDR3 spans 13 amino acids. The V and J ends lost 0 bases and 8 bases respectively, with 10 bases between them. CDR1 and CDR2 (germline): GTSNPN, SVGIG (reference sequence).

The chain carries TRBV6-5 and TRBJ1-6, with 7 nucleotides matching TRBD1. The V segment lost 6 bases and the J segment 7 bases; nucleotides outside the gene matches: 9. The CDR3 has 15 amino acids. CDR1 MNHEY and CDR2 SVGAGI come from the germline V gene. The CDR3 coding sequence is TGTGCCAGCAGCATCTGGACAGGCCTAAATTCACCCCTCCACTTT. As protein: CASSIWTGLNSPLHF.

This clone was detected only once. The CDR3 here is CASSFPRVGFRYEQYF. The CDR3 DNA reads as TGTGCCAGCAGCTTTCCGCGGGTTGGGTTTAGGTACGAGCAGTACTTC. This rearrangement joins TRBV7-8 to TRBJ2-7, with D possibly being TRBD2 (5 bases). The CDR3 length is 16 residues. V was shortened by 3 bases and J by 4 bases, with 19 bases between the two germline ends. CDR1 and CDR2 (germline): SGHVS, FQNEAQ. Filled out from reference TRBV7-8 and TRBJ2-7, the complete variable domain reads GAGVSQSPRYKVAKRGQDVALRCDPISGHVSLFWYQQALGQGPEFLTYFQNEAQLDKSGLPSDRFFAERPEGSVSTLKIQRTQQEDSAVYLCASSFPRVGFRYEQYFGPGTRLTVT.

The chain couples TRBV27 to TRBJ2-7; D might be TRBD2 (5 bases). Deletions cut 5 bases from V and 6 bases from J, with 14 bases between. The CDR3 length is 13 residues. Germline CDR1 reads MNHEY; CDR2 reads SMNVEV (reference sequence). This CDR3 is CASSTPGGLEQYF. Here the CDR3 DNA reads TGTGCCAGCAGTACCCCGGGCGGGCTCGAGCAGTACTTC.

The chain joins TRBV19 to TRBJ1-4, with 11 bases aligning to TRBD1. J was trimmed by 0 bases and V by 10 bases; bases with no gene match: 10. Germline V gives CDR1 LNHDA, CDR2 SQIVND (reference sequence). CDR3 length: 17 residues. The CDR3 DNA sequence: TGTGCCACTAGAAGGACAGGGGGCGACCCAACTAATGAAAAACTGTTTTTT. Protein product: CATRRTGGDPTNEKLFF.

This clone showed up just once. At one boundary the junction diverges from the germline segment, which might be a read error. This chain uses TRBV4-3 with TRBJ2-3; D unresolved. Germline CDR1 and CDR2: LGHNA and YSLEER. The CDR3 runs to 14 residues. CDR3 nucleotide sequence: TGCGCCAGCAGCCAACCAGGACGATTTGATACGCAGTGTTTT. It specifies CASSQPGRFDTQCF.

The chain has TRBV7-2 and TRBJ2-1; D remains unclear. This CDR3 has 12 residues. The V gene's germline CDR1 is SGHTA and CDR2 FQGNSA. Trimming cost V 1 base and J 12 bases, with 10 bases left between them. CDR3 residues: CASSLDVGWQFF. DNA for the CDR3: TGTGCCAGCAGCTTAGATGTAGGTTGGCAGTTCTTC.

The V gene is TRBV9, the J gene TRBJ1-2; a weak D match, TRBD1 (6 bases). Germline lookup yields CDR1 SGDLS and CDR2 YYNGEE. The CDR3 totals 15 residues. The V end lost 3 bases, the J end lost 4 bases, and 16 bases lay between the germline ends. The CDR3 protein is CASSAQGRAGYGYTF. The CDR3 DNA reads TGTGCCAGCAGCGCCCAGGGGAGGGCAGGCTATGGCTACACCTTC.

The V and J genes are TRBV5-4 and TRBJ2-1, with 11 bases fitting TRBD2. Germline CDR1 SGHNT, CDR2 YYREEE (reference sequence). CDR3 length: 13 residues. Trimming cost V 0 bases and J 13 bases; bases outside gene matches: 3. As DNA, the CDR3 is TGTGCCAGCAGCTTGGGGACTAGCGGGTTTCAGTTCTTC. Translated: CASSLGTSGFQFF.

J is TRBJ1-1 and V is TRBV6-5, with no clear D. CDR3 length: 15 residues. Germline assignment: CDR1 MNHEY and CDR2 SVGAGI. Deletions cut 5 bases from V and 1 base from J, with 14 bases between. CDR3 nucleotides: TGTGCCAGCAGTCCGGATGTGGCCTGGAACACTGAAGCTTTCTTT. This translates into CASSPDVAWNTEAFF.

This clone was recorded once. The CDR3 DNA reads as TGTGCCAGCATCCCCCCCCCAACTGAAGCTTTCTTT. Amino acid sequence: CASIPPPTEAFF. The rearrangement links TRBV6-1 to TRBJ1-1, with D uncertain. CDR3 length: 12 amino acids. The germline V gene has CDR1 MNHNS and CDR2 SASEGT. V lost 7 bases and J lost 5, with 11 bases in between.

The chain carries TRBV11-3 and TRBJ2-1, with D perhaps matching TRBD2 (5 bases). Germline assignment: CDR1 SGHNT and CDR2 YENEEA. V dropped 4 bases and J dropped 4 bases, with 11 bases sitting between them. This CDR3 region has 14 residues. CDR3 amino acids: CASSSDSPYNEQFF. CDR3 bases: TGTGCCAGCAGCTCGGACTCTCCGTACAATGAGCAGTTCTTC.

This chain uses TRBV5-4 with TRBJ2-7, with 12 bases aligning to TRBD2. The CDR3 is 16 residues long. After removal of 0 bases from V and 3 bases from J, the junction contained 4 bases not matched to a gene. Germline values: CDR1 SGHNT, CDR2 YYREEE (reference sequence). CDR3 DNA sequence: TGTGCCAGCAGCTTGGGTACTAGCGGGAGGCTCTACGAGCAGTACTTC. Translation gives CASSLGTSGRLYEQYF.

V is TRBV6-9 and J is TRBJ2-7; 8 bases are a match to TRBD1. The junction had 13 bases not matched to a gene; V was cut back by 6 bases and J by 3 bases. CDR1 and CDR2 (germline): MNHGY, SVAAGI. This CDR3 has 16 residues. The CDR3 loop is CASSQGQDLDYYEQYF. For the CDR3, the DNA is TGTGCCAGCAGCCAGGGACAGGACCTTGATTACTACGAGCAGTACTTC.